This entry concerns a single T cell receptor beta chain. Its antigen is unknown. Base qualities were left out, and no much larger clone turns up one base away. The data are from a study of T cell changes during pregnancy in multiple sclerosis (dated by TCRdb to the late 2010s). Background for the entire study: Changes in the T cell repertoire over the course of pregnancy were examined in this study in women with multiple sclerosis.

Library generation was performed with the immunoSEQ multiplex PCR assay. TCRdb provides this immuneACCESS table in a form limited to in-frame rearrangements. Some clones are lacking; in checked studies, under half of them reflect an unresolved V gene, and why the rest are absent is not known. The sample table lists around 43,000 clones, roughly 92% of them with a count of one. The top ten clones comprise around 0.8% of the sample. Taken from the germline V gene, the CDR1 and CDR2 loops are SGHRS and YFSETQ. The CDR3 spans 15 residues, from the cysteine through the phenylalanine. The kept DNA is CDR3 alone, 45 bases in frame from the first base. V and J are trimmed by 4 bases and 0 bases, and the gene matches miss 1 base of the junction.

The chain was built from TRBV5-1 and TRBJ2-2, with TRBD2 identical over 9 junction bases. The sample here was CD4+ T cells from peripheral blood mononuclear cells, taken before pregnancy. This clonotype was obtained from a female donor with multiple sclerosis, enrolled in a pregnancy study. The CDR3 loop reads CASSPSGANTGELFF. The nucleotide sequence reads TGCGCCAGCAGCCCTAGCGGGGCGAACACCGGGGAGCTGTTTTTT.